The present TCR beta chain was sequenced within a study of shared clonotypes between healthy human individuals (dated by TCRdb to the early 2020s). Context from the whole study: The cohort comprised two women and three men aged 18 to 49 years. Per donor, three plates each were used for CD4 naive and CD4 memory, two for CD8 naive, and one for CD8 memory. To estimate repertoire size and how much clonotype sharing occurs between individuals, the study deeply sequenced the blood TCR repertoires of roughly 5 healthy adults. Different laboratories and diverse techniques were used to prepare libraries and sequence TCR repertoires, to increase sequencing depth and limit assay-specific biases. Per donor, leukapheresis produced somewhere between about 0.94 and 9 billion PBMCs.

Using the deep immunoSEQ assay, TCR CDR3 regions were amplified from genomic DNA by multiplex PCR. Extracted genomic DNA from each cell subset was distributed evenly across all wells of several immunoSEQ 96-well plates, and each plate was treated as a replicate. For sorted subsets, 200 to 250 ng of genomic DNA, equivalent to roughly 33,000 T cell genomes, went into each replicate PCR. Purified libraries were measured with a Qubit 3.0 fluorometer, size-checked on a Bioanalyzer 2100, and measured again with the KAPA Library Quantification kit. Each immunoSEQ 96-well plate was sequenced on its own single-read 150-cycle Illumina NextSeq 550 flow cell. Under the source paper's analysis protocol: Because the immunoSEQ output held only junctional sequences and lacked quality scores, the filtering could not match the filtering applied to full-length reads. Sequences were annotated with PyIR, a Python wrapper for IgBLAST v1.9, and V/J genes and CDR3 were assigned using IMGT germline references. Any read was removed if the V/J assignment was weak (E-value above 1e-6), the CDR3 was missing, or the read contained stop codons, out-of-frame junctions, or ambiguous translated residues. V3J clonotypes were defined by identical inferred V gene, J gene, and CDR3 amino acid sequence. Percentage overlap between repertoires was calculated by dividing the number of shared unique clonotypes by the size of the smaller repertoire. Repertoire richness was assessed with RTK rarefaction, the Chao1 estimator, and Recon v2.1 estimates of unobserved clonotypes. OLGA was used to compute generation probabilities for all TCRbeta clonotypes that the gDNA method yielded from a few donors. The table comes from immuneACCESS by way of TCRdb, which keeps in-frame sequences with V and J called. Part of the clones is missing from these tables; in studies checked, under half for an unresolved V gene and the rest for unknown reasons. V and J calls and clone size come straight from that table; D and trimming were deduced from the DNA. In this sample the table shows roughly 200,000 clones, approximately 70% of which occur a single time. Clones ranked in the top ten supply more than 9% of the sample.

This clone was recorded many times. Its antigen is still unknown. No base-level quality is on record; no much larger clone is a single base apart. Beyond this particular receptor, the publication reports: Because the study included a small number of donors, the genetic and exposure-history diversity represented was limited. Compared with non-shared clonotypes, the clonotypes found in all four sorted-subset donors had higher generation probabilities. When a handful of donors were compared, the shared fraction of clonotypes was approximately 5% for naive CD4, less than 4% for naive CD8, about 2.5% for memory CD4, and less than 0.45% for memory CD8. Incomplete sequencing was indicated by rarefaction of sorted-subset datasets, despite the large sequencing depth. Sampling was restricted to blood, and TCR repertoires in tissues likely differ from the TCR repertoires found in blood. Pairwise subsampling indicated that sequencing depth was expected to affect the degree of clonotype sharing among donors. Naive subsets generally had larger estimated clonotype richness than memory subsets.

In the germline V gene, CDR1 corresponds to SGHRS and CDR2 to YFSETQ. The trim is 7 bases for V and 7 bases for J, with a gap of 9 bases between the germline ends. Taken from cysteine to phenylalanine, the CDR3 has 11 residues. CDR3 DNA is the only sequence kept; it has 33 bases, read in frame from the first base. The donors were healthy, HIV-negative adults who had no recently reported acute infections or vaccinations. All donors were Caucasian adults living in Nashville, Tennessee, USA. Magnetic negative selection was used to enrich CD4+ T cells, after which naive cells were positively selected on CD45RA and the negative fraction became the memory subset. After blood collection by leukapheresis, PBMCs were isolated using Ficoll-Histopaque density gradient centrifugation and then cryopreserved in the vapor phase of liquid nitrogen. Purity and quantity of every magnetically sorted T cell population were checked by analytical flow cytometry. Each sorted fraction had its genomic DNA isolated and then quantified by UV absorbance on a Nanodrop 2000c.

The TCR sequence derives from a man younger than 40 in good health. The material sequenced was memory CD4+ T cells sorted from blood. The sample's cell subset or site label, in plain terms: CD45RA-negative fraction. The V and J segments used are TRBV5-1 and TRBJ2-1; too little of a D gene remains to name it. CDR3 sequence: CASATANEQFF. The nucleotide sequence reads as follows: TGCGCCAGCGCCACAGCTAATGAGCAGTTCTTC.